The 3 T cell receptor beta chains listed next were all sequenced from one sample in a study of T-cell memory formation after mild COVID-19. TCRdb passed the 5' RACE reads through MiXCR, listing each CDR3 protein once. The sample records about 250,000 distinct CDR3 sequences, 15% being singletons. The sequenced sample was PBMCs or a T cell subset sorted from them (not recorded which). These receptors came from an adult woman who had mild COVID-19 (a few samples of this study predate the infection). Cell type and time point are not known.

The CDR3 loop is CASGMPGQGAWGYTF. DNA of the CDR3: TGCGCCAGCGGCATGCCGGGACAGGGGGCATGGGGCTACACCTTC. The V gene is TRBV5-1, the J gene TRBJ1-2; 12 nucleotides match TRBD1. The CDR3 spans 15 residues. V shed 7 bases, J shed 8 bases, and the junction held 12 bases outside the gene matches. Germline V gene data show CDR1 as SGHRS and CDR2 as YFSETQ. Supplemented by reference TRBV5-1 and TRBJ1-2, the full variable domain reads KAGVTQTPRYLIKTRGQQVTLSCSPISGHRSVSWYQQTPGQGLQFLFEYFSETQRNKGNFPGRFSGRQFSNSRSEMNVSTLELGDSALYLCASGMPGQGAWGYTFGSGTRLTVV.

The sample holds a few counts of this clonotype. J is TRBJ2-1 and V is TRBV7-3; 8 nucleotides match TRBD2. Germline lookup yields CDR1 SGHTA and CDR2 FQGTGA. CDR3 length equals 18 residues. V gave up 3 bases and J gave up 6 bases; unmatched junction bases: 16. CDR3 in amino acids: CASSFGGGSRRGSNEQFF. The DNA of the CDR3 is TGTGCCAGCAGCTTTGGCGGGGGGTCCCGGCGAGGGAGCAATGAGCAGTTCTTC.

The chain links TRBV30 to TRBJ2-1; D might be TRBD1 or TRBD2, each matching 6 bases. Germline values: CDR1 GTSNPN, CDR2 SVGIG (reference sequence). V gave up 2 bases and J gave up 6 bases, with 20 bases separating them. This CDR3 is 16 amino acids long. The CDR3 DNA reads as TGTGCCTGGAGTTCCATCGGGGGCTTAGGGGGCAATGAGCAGTTCTTC. Amino acid sequence: CAWSSIGGLGGNEQFF.